The clone carrying this TCR beta chain was counted many times. Its cognate antigen is unknown. TCR beta VDJ and CDR3 were profiled, and genomic DNA was the template. One entry per CDR3 protein results from TCRdb running MiXCR on the reads. The sample has about 150,000 distinct CDR3 sequences, 41% seen once. CDR1 is SGHNT, CDR2 YENEEA, per germline. V lost 5 bases to trimming and J lost 8 bases, with 7 bases between them. The CDR3 totals 11 residues. The data derive from a study of CD8+CD57+ T cells in acquired aplastic anemia. Study context: Sorted CD4+ plus CD8+ cells gave DNA averaging approximately 2.9 ug. Healthy donor CD4+ samples were sequenced to a depth that averaged approximately 9.9 million reads.

Study-wide points: Researchers report that fewer than 35 CD8+ CDR3 sequences appeared in both patients and controls. A significant difference in CD8+ Simpson's diversity between patients and controls was not found.

The chain uses TRBV11-3 and TRBJ2-1, with unresolved D. The sample taken for sequencing was sorted CD4+, CD8+, or CD8+CD57+ T cells (not recorded which) from PBMCs. This receptor was obtained from a human donor in good health, serving as a control. For the CDR3, the DNA is TGTGCCAGCAGCCAAGGCTATGAGCAGTTCTTC. Protein sequence: CASSQGYEQFF.